This record concerns one T cell receptor (beta chain) sequence. This CDR3 spans 15 amino acids. With 4 bases removed from V and 8 bases from J, the gap between germline ends came to 19 bases. The germline CDR1 and CDR2 sequences are SGHTA and FQGNSA. This record comes from a study of blood T cell repertoires in COVID-19. As for the study in general: COVID-19 samples collected from the United States, Italy and Spain covered acute and convalescent phases. The cDNA or gDNA used as material had been derived from T cells, B-cell-depleted T cells, or PBMCs.

Authors' data handling: Reference gene primer amplification yielded estimated nucleated cell counts. The assay was immunoSEQ multiplex PCR, and TCRdb's table has in-frame clones only and misses some. That table is the source of V, J and clone size, and D and trimming were worked out from the DNA. Of a few hundred thousand clones detected, 80% to 90% appear once; the ten largest clones hold about 0.91%. The sequence came from a middle-aged man with acute or convalescent COVID-19. The chain is built from TRBV7-2 and TRBJ2-3; TRBD2 is a possible D gene (6 bases). Material for sequencing was peripheral blood. The CDR3 nucleotides read TGTGCCAGCAGCTCGATCGGGACTCCCGGGAGTACGCAGTATTTT. It is translated as CASSSIGTPGSTQYF.